This T cell receptor (beta chain) was sequenced in a study of T cells after yellow fever vaccination. Turning to this clonotype: What it recognizes is unknown.

The length of the CDR3 is 16 residues. J lost 0 bases, V lost 6 bases, and 8 bases had no gene match. In germline, CDR1 is LGHNA, CDR2 YNFKEQ. Findings and caveats of the study: The booster response re-showed most primary clones: 96% CD4, 88% CD8.

TCRdb reprocessed the 5' RACE reads via MiXCR and lists one record per CDR3 protein. This sample carries under 600,000 distinct CDR3 sequences, roughly 14% of them seen once, and the ten largest clones take more than 13%. The chain recombines TRBV4-2 with TRBJ2-3, with TRBD2 matching over 8 bases. The sequences come from PBMCs, collected on the day of the yellow fever booster vaccination. The TCR comes from a man aged 30 to 39 who received the YFV17D yellow fever vaccine. The CDR3 reads CASRKGSSGSTDTQYF. CDR3 sequence (DNA): TGTGCCAGCAGGAAAGGGTCTAGCGGGAGCACAGATACGCAGTATTTT.